What follows are 23 T cell receptor beta chains derived from one specimen sequenced in a study of cytomegalovirus exposure and HLA in healthy donors. The PCR ran on 60 Vbeta and 13 Jbeta primers. Produced via immunoSEQ multiplex PCR; TCRdb's table is partial and in-frame only. This repertoire shows about 230,000 clones, 70% to 90% found once; its top ten account for around 1.2%. The source material was PBMCs. These receptors came from a human donor in good health.

V gene TRBV27 combines with J gene TRBJ2-5, with D maybe TRBD2 (5 bases). Per the germline V gene, CDR1 is MNHEY and CDR2 is SMNVEV (reference sequence). Trimming took 4 bases from V and 1 from J, leaving 10 bases between them. CDR3 size: 14 residues. Here the CDR3 DNA reads TGTGCCAGCAGTTCCTTTGGACTCCAAGAGACCCAGTACTTC. Amino acids: CASSSFGLQETQYF.

This clone has just one count. The genes are TRBV30 and TRBJ2-1; 11 bases match TRBD2. This CDR3 spans 19 amino acids. The J segment lost 0 bases and the V segment lost 4 bases, leaving 14 bases of the junction unmatched. The germline V gene has CDR1 GTSNPN and CDR2 SVGIG (reference sequence). In DNA, the CDR3 is TGTGCCTGGACCCCCGCTGCTCCCGGGACTAGCGGCTCCTACAATGAGCAGTTCTTC. This gives the protein CAWTPAAPGTSGSYNEQFF.

The rearrangement uses TRBV10-3 and TRBJ1-2; perhaps TRBD1 as D (5 bases). Per the germline V gene, CDR1 is ENHRY and CDR2 is SYGVKD. The CDR3 loop spans 11 amino acids. The CDR3 region has the DNA TGTGGGTCCGGGGGGAACTATGGCTACACCTTC. It is translated as CGSGGNYGYTF.

This chain connects TRBV30 to TRBJ1-5; the match to TRBD1 covers 7 bases. The junction had 7 bases not matched to a gene; V was cut back by 1 base and J by 1 base. The CDR3 sequence is 16 residues long. Germline CDR1 reads GTSNPN; CDR2 reads SVGIG (reference sequence). CDR3 region: CAWSDGTVLSNQPQHF. CDR3 nucleotide sequence: TGTGCCTGGAGTGACGGGACAGTTTTAAGCAATCAGCCCCAGCATTTT.

The V call is TRBV25-1, the J call TRBJ2-6; 13 bases match TRBD2. Germline-derived CDR1 and CDR2 are MGHDK and SYGVNS. Trimming took 2 bases from V and 2 from J; bases not matched to a gene: 3. The CDR3 is 18 amino acids. The CDR3 reads CASSEVGLAGAGANVLTF. DNA of the CDR3: TGTGCCAGCAGTGAAGTCGGACTAGCGGGAGCTGGGGCCAACGTCCTGACTTTC.

The chain has TRBV21-1 and TRBJ2-2; no check of the table's D call, TRBD2, against the DNA was made. TRBV21-1 is deemed a pseudogene. The CDR3 is made up of 18 amino acids. The CDR3 coding sequence is TGTGCCAGCATCCCGGGACTAGCGGGAGGGCCCTACACCGGGGAGCTGTTTTTT. Translation gives CASIPGLAGGPYTGELFF.

This clone was detected a few times. This chain uses TRBV11-2 with TRBJ2-7; 10 bases align to TRBD2. Germline lookup yields CDR1 SGHAT and CDR2 FQNNGV. The CDR3 length is 16 residues. The ends lost 7 bases at V and 0 bases at J; junction bases unmatched: 9. CDR3 protein: CASTPGSSGSSYEQYF. CDR3 nucleotide sequence: TGTGCCAGCACCCCCGGATCTAGCGGGAGCTCCTACGAGCAGTACTTC. Supplemented by reference TRBV11-2 and TRBJ2-7, the full variable domain reads EAGVAQSPRYKIIEKRQSVAFWCNPISGHATLYWYQQILGQGPKLLIQFQNNGVVDDSQLPKDRFSAERLKGVDSTLKIQPAKLEDSAVYLCASTPGSSGSSYEQYFGPGTRLTVT.

This chain's CDR3 is CAIPLTGQETQYF. In DNA, the CDR3 is TGTGCCATCCCGTTGACTGGCCAAGAGACCCAGTACTTC. The J gene is TRBJ2-5, the V gene TRBV19; D is uncertain. V dropped 10 bases and J dropped 1 base, with 13 bases sitting between them. The CDR3 is 13 amino acids. Germline values: CDR1 LNHDA, CDR2 SQIVND (reference sequence).

The rearrangement uses TRBV2 and TRBJ1-3, with 9 bases that match TRBD1. The germline V gene encodes CDR1 SNHLY and CDR2 FYNNEI. This CDR3 comprises 16 residues. Trimming took 2 bases from V and 0 from J; bases not matched to a gene: 2. DNA for the CDR3: TGTGCCAGCAGTGAAATGACAGGGGGCTCTGGAAACACCATATATTTT. This sequence encodes CASSEMTGGSGNTIYF.

V usage is TRBV7-3 and J usage is TRBJ2-7, with 9 bases fitting TRBD1. Unmatched junction bases numbered 10, after V lost 3 bases and J lost 4 bases. CDR3 length equals 16 residues. Germline V gene sequence: CDR1 SGHTA, CDR2 FQGTGA. The CDR3 region is CASSFTLRDRAYEQYF. The CDR3 bases are TGTGCCAGCAGCTTCACACTCCGGGACAGGGCATACGAGCAGTACTTC.

A note on this clone: Within the sample, other DNA sequences also encode this same CDR3. This chain links TRBV27 with TRBJ2-7; 10 nucleotides agree with TRBD1. This CDR3 has 15 amino acids. Trimming cost V 4 bases and J 1 base; bases outside gene matches: 4. Germline CDR1 and CDR2: MNHEY and SMNVEV (reference sequence). CDR3 residues: CASSSPGQGSYEQYF. In DNA form, the CDR3 reads TGTGCCAGCAGTTCGCCGGGACAGGGGTCCTACGAGCAGTACTTC.

CDR3 in amino acids: CASAGTGSGNTIYF. The CDR3 DNA reads as TGTGCCAGCGCCGGGACAGGGTCTGGAAACACCATATATTTT. This chain joins TRBV14 and TRBJ1-3; TRBD1 aligns across 9 bases. Germline loops: CDR1 SGHDN, CDR2 FVKESK. This CDR3 is built from 14 residues. V trimming: 8 bases; J trimming: 1 base; junction bases outside the gene matches: 3.

The chain combines TRBV10-3 with TRBJ1-5; the match to TRBD1 covers 9 bases. The length of the CDR3 is 13 residues. V lost 6 bases and J lost 6; bases outside the gene matches: 3. CDR1 ENHRY and CDR2 SYGVKD come from the germline V gene. CDR3 residues: CAIRGQGGQPQHF. The CDR3 DNA sequence: TGTGCCATCAGGGGACAGGGAGGTCAGCCCCAGCATTTT.

The chain recombines TRBV25-1 with TRBJ2-7; 8 nucleotides match TRBD2. Germline trimming cut 4 bases from V and 3 bases from J; bases unmatched to any gene: 2. The CDR3 has 13 residues. The germline gives CDR1 MGHDK, CDR2 SYGVNS. CDR3 protein: CASSAGTSYEQYF. The CDR3, as DNA: TGTGCCAGCAGTGCTGGGACTAGCTACGAGCAGTACTTC.

V is TRBV10-3 and J is TRBJ2-2; 16 bases agree with TRBD2. V gave up 0 bases and J gave up 5 bases; unmatched junction bases: 6. Per the germline V gene, CDR1 is ENHRY and CDR2 is SYGVKD. This CDR3 comprises 19 residues. The CDR3 here is CAISESGTSGRARTGELFF. In nucleotides, the CDR3 is TGTGCCATCAGTGAGTCCGGGACTAGCGGGAGGGCCAGGACCGGGGAGCTGTTTTTT.

The V gene is TRBV11-2, the J gene TRBJ2-1; 8 nucleotides match TRBD1. The CDR3 sequence is 17 residues long. V was clipped by 1 base and J by 0 bases; unmatched bases: 5. CDR1 SGHAT and CDR2 FQNNGV come from the germline V gene. In DNA, the CDR3 is TGTGCCAGCAGCTTAGGTTACAGGGGGAACTCCTACAATGAGCAGTTCTTC. It encodes CASSLGYRGNSYNEQFF.

This clone has just a few counts. This chain joins TRBV11-2 and TRBJ2-3; possibly TRBD2 for D (6 bases). Per germline, CDR1 SGHAT and CDR2 FQNNGV. The V end lost 5 bases, the J end lost 2 bases, and 8 bases lay between the germline ends. This CDR3 is built from 13 residues. CDR3 sequence reads: CASSGGVTDTQYF. Here the CDR3 DNA reads TGTGCCAGCAGCGGCGGGGTCACAGATACGCAGTATTTT.

This clone was seen more than once but under ten times. The chain has TRBV29-1 and TRBJ1-1; tentative D call: TRBD1 (5 bases). Germline lookup yields CDR1 SQVTM and CDR2 ANQGSEA. This CDR3 is built from 11 residues. Trimming left V 2 bases short and J 11 bases short, with 12 bases between. CDR3 residues: CSVETGGSAFF. The CDR3 DNA reads TGCAGCGTTGAAACGGGGGGGTCGGCTTTCTTT.

The chain couples TRBV19 to TRBJ2-5; 10 positions match TRBD1. Germline lookup yields CDR1 LNHDA and CDR2 SQIVND (reference sequence). This CDR3 has 14 amino acids. After removal of 5 bases from V and 6 bases from J, the junction contained 6 bases not matched to a gene. The CDR3 bases are TGTGCCAGTAGTGTGGGACAGGGGAGAAAGACCCAGTACTTC. It translates to CASSVGQGRKTQYF.

The chain has TRBV5-8 and TRBJ2-7; maybe TRBD2 (6 bases). Germline values: CDR1 SGHTS, CDR2 YDEGEE. This CDR3 spans 13 amino acids. V gave up 4 bases and J gave up 0 bases, with 8 bases separating them. This CDR3 reads CASSNGGSYEQYF. In nucleotides, the CDR3 is TGTGCCAGCAGCAACGGGGGCTCCTACGAGCAGTACTTC.

V usage is TRBV5-1 and J usage is TRBJ2-7; D perhaps matches TRBD2 (6 bases). Per the germline V gene, CDR1 is SGHRS and CDR2 is YFSETQ. The ends were cut back, 0 bases at V and 5 bases at J, with 6 bases in the middle. The CDR3 runs to 12 residues. The DNA of the CDR3 is TGCGCCAGCAGCTTGGGGGGGGACGAGCAGTACTTC. It specifies CASSLGGDEQYF. The full variable domain, its missing parts supplied by reference TRBV5-1 and TRBJ2-7, is KAGVTQTPRYLIKTRGQQVTLSCSPISGHRSVSWYQQTPGQGLQFLFEYFSETQRNKGNFPGRFSGRQFSNSRSEMNVSTLELGDSALYLCASSLGGDEQYFGPGTRLTVT.

The rearrangement uses TRBV6-6 and TRBJ1-1; D possibly corresponds to TRBD1 (5 bases). CDR3 size: 15 residues. Germline CDR1 reads MNHNY; CDR2 reads SVGAGI (reference sequence). V lost 0 bases and J lost 5, with 13 bases in between. In DNA form, the CDR3 reads TGTGCCAGCAGTTACTCCGGGGGACCAGGGACTGAAGCTTTCTTT. Its protein is CASSYSGGPGTEAFF.

The chain recombines TRBV21-1 with TRBJ1-2. TRBV21-1 is termed a pseudogene. The CDR3 sequence is 12 residues long. This chain's CDR3 is CASSKLGYGYTF. The CDR3 nucleotides are TGTGCCAGCAGCAAACTCGGCTATGGCTACACCTTC.